Below, 8 T cell receptor beta chains from the same sample are listed, as sequenced in a study of shared clonotypes between healthy human individuals. Repertoires were generated with immunoSEQ multiplex PCR, while TCRdb's copy carries only in-frame clones and drops some. The sample includes approximately 980,000 clones, about three quarters of them seen just once. Sequenced material: memory CD4+ T cells sorted from blood. Subset here: CD45RA-negative fraction. The receptors were sampled from a man aged 18 to 30 in good health.

This chain joins TRBV19 and TRBJ2-5; 11 bases fit TRBD2. Unmatched junction bases numbered 2, after V lost 7 bases and J lost 4 bases. Germline lookup yields CDR1 LNHDA and CDR2 SQIVND (reference sequence). The CDR3 length is 13 residues. The CDR3 bases are TGTGCCAGTAAGGGGACTAGCGGAGAGACCCAGTACTTC. This encodes CASKGTSGETQYF.

The chain is built from TRBV30 and TRBJ2-1, with TRBD1 matching over 7 bases. The CDR3 consists of 14 residues. The germline V gene has CDR1 GTSNPN and CDR2 SVGIG (reference sequence). The V and J ends lost 2 bases and 2 bases, in that order; junction bases with no gene match: 3. Written as DNA, the CDR3 is TGTGCCTGGAGTCCCGGGACAGCCTACAATGAGCAGTTCTTC. Amino acid sequence: CAWSPGTAYNEQFF.

The rearrangement uses TRBV30 and TRBJ2-2; 8 bases line up with TRBD1. Germline lookup yields CDR1 GTSNPN and CDR2 SVGIG (reference sequence). Unmatched junction bases numbered 1, after V lost 1 base and J lost 3 bases. The CDR3 runs to 14 residues. CDR3 in amino acids: CAWSDRGYTGELFF. CDR3 in DNA: TGTGCCTGGAGTGACAGGGGGTACACCGGGGAGCTGTTTTTT.

The J gene is TRBJ2-7, the V gene TRBV30; possibly TRBD2 for D (6 bases). The CDR3 totals 13 residues. The germline CDR1 and CDR2 sequences are GTSNPN and SVGIG (reference sequence). Here the CDR3 reads CAAYNRRADEQYF. The CDR3 DNA sequence: TGTGCTGCATACAATCGGAGGGCCGACGAGCAGTACTTC.

The chain uses TRBV19 and TRBJ1-2, with 9 bases that match TRBD1. Unmatched junction bases numbered 12, after V lost 2 bases and J lost 5 bases. This CDR3 has 17 residues. Germline CDR1 and CDR2: LNHDA and SQIVND (reference sequence). The CDR3 DNA is TGTGCCAGTAGTATATACCCGGACAGGGGCATCCCTTATGGCTACACCTTC. It yields the protein CASSIYPDRGIPYGYTF. The full variable domain, completed using reference TRBV19 and TRBJ1-2, is DGGITQSPKYLFRKEGQNVTLSCEQNLNHDAMYWYRQDPGQGLRLIYYSQIVNDFQKGDIAEGYSVSREKKESFPLTVTSAQKNPTAFYLCASSIYPDRGIPYGYTFGSGTRLTVV.

Only a few counts were recorded for this clone. V is TRBV4-3 and J is TRBJ1-5; D remains unclear. This CDR3 is built from 13 residues. V lost 0 bases, J lost 7 bases, and 7 bases lay in between. Looked up from germline, CDR1 is LGHNA and CDR2 is YSLEER. In DNA, the CDR3 is TGCGCCAGCAGCCAAGATGGTCAACAGCCCCAGCATTTT. Its translation is CASSQDGQQPQHF.

This rearrangement joins TRBV7-2 to TRBJ1-2; possible D gene TRBD1, 5 bases. Per the germline V gene, CDR1 is SGHTA and CDR2 is FQGNSA. V was cut by 3 bases and J by 0 bases, with 8 bases left in between. The CDR3 is made up of 14 amino acids. In nucleotides, the CDR3 is TGTGCCAGCAGCTTCGACAGTCCTAACTATGGCTACACCTTC. Translation: CASSFDSPNYGYTF.

The chain links TRBV27 to TRBJ1-1; D is unresolved. The CDR3 totals 16 residues. Trimming stripped 0 bases from V and 1 base from J, with 12 bases between. Germline CDR1 is MNHEY and CDR2 is SMNVEV (reference sequence). CDR3 residues: CASSLSWARTNTEAFF. The CDR3 DNA sequence: TGTGCCAGCAGTTTATCATGGGCCAGGACGAACACTGAAGCTTTCTTT.